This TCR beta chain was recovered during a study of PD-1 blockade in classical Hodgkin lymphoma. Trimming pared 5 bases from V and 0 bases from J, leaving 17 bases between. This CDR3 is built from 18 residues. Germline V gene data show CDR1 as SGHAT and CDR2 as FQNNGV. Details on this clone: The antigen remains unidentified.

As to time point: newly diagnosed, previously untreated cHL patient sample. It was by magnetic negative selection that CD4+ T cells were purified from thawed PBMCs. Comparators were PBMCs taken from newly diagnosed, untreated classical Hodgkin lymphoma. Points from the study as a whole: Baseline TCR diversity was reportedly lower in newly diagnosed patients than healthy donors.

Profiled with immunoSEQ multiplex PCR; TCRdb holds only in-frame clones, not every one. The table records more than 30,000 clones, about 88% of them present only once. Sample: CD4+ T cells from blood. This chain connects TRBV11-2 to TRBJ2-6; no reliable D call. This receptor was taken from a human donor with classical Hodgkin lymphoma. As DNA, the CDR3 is TGTGCCAGCAGCCGAGGAGACACTATTAACTCTGGGGCCAACGTCCTGACTTTC. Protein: CASSRGDTINSGANVLTF.